The entry that follows covers one T cell receptor (beta chain) sequence. Its recognized antigen is unknown. Base qualities are missing; no much larger clone stands one base away. According to the germline V gene, CDR1 reads LGHNA and CDR2 reads YNFKEQ. At the junction V is shortened by 4 bases and J by 6 bases; bases outside the gene matches: 7. Taken from cysteine to phenylalanine, the CDR3 has 15 residues. Just the 45-base CDR3 DNA is kept, in frame starting at base 1. This entry is derived from a study of response to subunit inactivated influenza vaccine (dated by TCRdb to between 2018 and 2020). A note on the overall study: The study used deep quantitative T cell receptor repertoire profiling to track responses to a trivalent subunit inactivated influenza vaccine.

Libraries were constructed by RT-PCR. The instrument was an Illumina HiSeq 2500. TCRdb handled the public reads itself, with Q25 trimming in fastp and clone calling in MiXCR, and kept productive beta chains. Each CDR3 protein appears once, grouped with its most common genes and DNA. In this sample the table shows about 650,000 distinct CDR3 sequences, 14% of which occur a single time. The ten largest make up 6.5% to 8% of the sample. What the research found in general, with its limitations: According to the authors, only a limited number of new T cells may be recruited by each seasonal influenza vaccination.

This clonotype originated in a man between 50 and 59 years old who received an inactivated influenza vaccine. Donor details come from another sample of the same person, matched by shared clones. The specimen was PBMCs from blood, collected roughly 2 weeks before vaccination. The V and J genes are TRBV4-2 and TRBJ2-1, with 9 central nucleotides matching TRBD2. The CDR3 is CASSPTGGGANEQFF. The DNA is as follows: TGTGCCAGCAGCCCCACGGGCGGGGGGGCCAATGAGCAGTTCTTC.